The 20 T cell receptor beta chains in this list originate from one sample, sequenced in a study of CD4 T cells in relation to SARS-CoV-2 and coronaviruses. CD4+ T cells from unexposed donors were obtained before the COVID-19 pandemic (2011-2018). Isolation of CD4+ T cells took place after roughly nine days in culture. TCRdb keeps only in-frame clones here, not all; method: immunoSEQ multiplex PCR. The table shows about 19,000 clones, with about 80% occurring only once. No antigen has been identified for these receptors. The sample was CD4+ T cells from PBMCs, cultured in vitro. The receptors shown here come from a human donor in good health.

The chain has TRBV3-1 (or the pseudogene TRBV3-2) and TRBJ1-3; no clear D gene. The germline V gene has CDR1 LGHDT and CDR2 YNNKEL (reference sequence). The CDR3 length is 11 residues. Trimming removed 3 bases from V and 9 bases from J, with 6 bases in between. In DNA, the CDR3 is TGTGCCAGCAGCCATGCGGGCACCATATATTTT. It specifies CASSHAGTIYF.

The V call is TRBV9, the J call TRBJ1-5; D gene uncertain. V was pared by 0 bases and J by 9 bases, with 13 bases between. Germline CDR1 is SGDLS and CDR2 is YYNGEE. The CDR3 has 14 residues. CDR3 loop: CASSVGTAVGPQHF. CDR3 in DNA: TGTGCCAGCAGCGTAGGTACAGCCGTAGGGCCCCAGCATTTT.

This clone has just a few counts. This sequence joins TRBV6-5 and TRBJ2-7, with 11 bases aligning to TRBD2. The CDR3 loop spans 15 amino acids. Germline values: CDR1 MNHEY, CDR2 SVGAGI. With 0 bases clipped from V and 6 bases from J, the junction kept 4 bases outside the gene matches. CDR3 coding DNA: TGTGCCAGCAGTTACTCGAGACTAGCGGGAAGCGAGCAGTACTTC. It specifies CASSYSRLAGSEQYF.

This chain uses TRBV3-1 (or the pseudogene TRBV3-2) with TRBJ2-3, with a possible D match to TRBD2 (5 bases). The germline gives CDR1 LGHDT, CDR2 YNNKEL (reference sequence). V was clipped by 4 bases and J by 5 bases, with 7 bases between them. This CDR3 is built from 12 residues. CDR3 DNA: TGTGCCAGCAGCCCCCGGGGAGATACGCAGTATTTT. Translation gives CASSPRGDTQYF.

This clone was detected a few times. The chain links TRBV5-6 to TRBJ1-2, with D perhaps TRBD1 (5 bases). CDR3 length: 13 amino acids. Germline CDR1 reads SGHDT; CDR2 reads YYEEEE. V lost 5 bases to trimming and J lost 2 bases, with 10 bases between them. The DNA for the CDR3 is TGTGCCAGCAGTCAAGGGGTGAACTATGGCTACACCTTC. Amino acid sequence: CASSQGVNYGYTF.

The chain recombines TRBV20-1 with TRBJ2-7, with D perhaps matching TRBD1 or TRBD2 (5 bases each). V lost 3 bases to trimming and J lost 1 base, with 13 bases between them. The CDR3 totals 14 residues. The germline CDR1 and CDR2 sequences are DFQATT and SNEGSKA (reference sequence). The CDR3 region is CSASTGPRSYEQYF. CDR3 DNA sequence: TGCAGTGCTAGTACGGGACCCCGTTCCTACGAGCAGTACTTC.

The chain has TRBV7-8 and TRBJ2-3, with TRBD2 identical over 7 bases. Germline CDR1 is SGHVS and CDR2 is FQNEAQ. V was clipped by 1 base and J by 1 base; unmatched bases: 8. The CDR3 is 17 residues long. CDR3 protein: CASSLVSGLGGTDTQYF. In DNA, the CDR3 is TGTGCCAGCAGCTTAGTTAGCGGACTAGGGGGCACAGATACGCAGTATTTT.

The chain links TRBV18 to TRBJ2-1; tentatively, D is TRBD1 (6 bases). Germline V CDR1 and CDR2: KGHSH, LQKENI. The ends were cut back, 6 bases at V and 7 bases at J, with 19 bases in the middle. This CDR3 spans 15 amino acids. CDR3 nucleotides: TGTGCCAGCTCGTACCGGGACCCCCAGGGGAATGAGCAGTTCTTC. Its translation: CASSYRDPQGNEQFF.

The CDR3 DNA follows: TGTGCCAGCAGCAATCAGGGAGGGGAGACCCAGTACTTC. This sequence encodes CASSNQGGETQYF. V gene TRBV7-9 combines with J gene TRBJ2-5; 7 bases fit TRBD2. The CDR3 is 13 residues long. Per the germline V gene, CDR1 is SEHNR and CDR2 is FQNEAQ (reference sequence). The V segment lost 5 bases and the J segment 5 bases; nucleotides outside the gene matches: 5.

The chain carries TRBV6-4 and TRBJ2-2; 7 bases match TRBD1. J was trimmed by 5 bases and V by 6 bases; bases with no gene match: 6. The CDR3 is 14 residues long. Germline V lookup: CDR1 MRHNA, CDR2 SNTAGT. DNA for the CDR3: TGTGCCAGCAGGAGACAGGGTGAAACCGGGGAGCTGTTTTTT. It is translated as CASRRQGETGELFF.

The chain joins TRBV10-3 to TRBJ2-1; D gene unclear. CDR3 length equals 12 residues. Trimming left V 0 bases short and J 7 bases short, with 4 bases between. Germline CDR1 reads ENHRY; CDR2 reads SYGVKD. The CDR3 loop is CAISESRNEQFF. The CDR3 DNA is TGTGCCATCAGTGAGTCGAGGAATGAGCAGTTCTTC.

The rearrangement uses TRBV9 and TRBJ1-2, with a possible D match to TRBD1 (6 bases). The CDR3 extends over 17 amino acids. Trimming took off 0 bases at V and 8 bases at J, with 23 bases between the two ends. CDR1 and CDR2 from the germline V gene are SGDLS and YYNGEE. CDR3 bases: TGTGCCAGCAGCGTAGGAGCGACAGGAGGGAGGGCGGAGGGCTACACCTTC. Protein product: CASSVGATGGRAEGYTF.

The rearrangement uses TRBV24-1 and TRBJ1-5; 7 positions match TRBD1. Germline trimming cut 7 bases from V and 3 bases from J; bases unmatched to any gene: 11. CDR1 and CDR2 from the germline V gene are KGHDR and SFDVKD. The CDR3 extends over 16 amino acids. The CDR3 DNA reads as TGTGCCACCAGCGACCCCGGCACAGGGGACAATCAGCCCCAGCATTTT. Translated: CATSDPGTGDNQPQHF.

The gene calls are TRBV12-3 or TRBV12-4 and TRBJ1-1, with D possibly TRBD1 on 6 matching bases. The germline V and J ends were trimmed by 8 bases and 0 bases, with 10 bases remaining between them. The CDR3 contains 13 residues. Here the CDR3 reads CASEQGMNTEAFF. The CDR3 DNA is TGTGCCAGCGAACAGGGAATGAACACTGAAGCTTTCTTT.

The rearrangement joins TRBV6-5 to TRBJ2-7; the D gene could be TRBD1 or TRBD2 (5 bases each). The CDR3 has 14 residues. The germline CDR1 and CDR2 sequences are MNHEY and SVGAGI. V was trimmed by 6 bases and J by 3 bases, leaving 15 bases between them. CDR3 residues: CASRTGPPLYEQYF. DNA of the CDR3: TGTGCCAGCAGAACGGGACCCCCTCTCTACGAGCAGTACTTC.

The rearrangement joins TRBV5-1 to TRBJ2-7, with a weak D call TRBD2 (7 bases). Germline loops: CDR1 SGHRS, CDR2 YFSETQ. V was shortened by 4 bases and J by 0 bases, with 23 bases between the two germline ends. There are 18 residues in the CDR3. CDR3: CASSRISRGAGSSYEQYF. The CDR3 coding sequence is TGCGCCAGCAGCCGGATCTCCCGGGGGGCTGGAAGCTCCTACGAGCAGTACTTC.

V is TRBV10-2 and J is TRBJ2-6; D gene uncertain. Germline CDR1 is WSHSY and CDR2 is SAAADI. Trimming left V 3 bases short and J 3 bases short, with 12 bases between. The CDR3 has 16 amino acids. This chain's CDR3 is CASSDIGVGGANVLTF. As DNA, the CDR3 is TGCGCCAGCAGTGATATTGGGGTGGGTGGGGCCAACGTCCTGACTTTC.

The chain links TRBV9 to TRBJ1-2; TRBD1 might be the D (6 bases). CDR3 length: 14 amino acids. V was shortened by 0 bases and J by 2 bases, with 8 bases between the two germline ends. Germline loops: CDR1 SGDLS, CDR2 YYNGEE. The CDR3 is CASSVGQANYGYTF. CDR3 coding DNA: TGTGCCAGCAGCGTAGGACAGGCAAACTATGGCTACACCTTC.

The rearrangement links TRBV24-1 to TRBJ2-5; D is ambiguous. Trimming stripped 1 base from V and 2 bases from J, with 7 bases between. The CDR3 length is 14 residues. CDR1 and CDR2 (germline): KGHDR, SFDVKD. CDR3 DNA sequence: TGTGCCACCAGTGATTTTAGGGTACAAGAGACCCAGTACTTC. Residues: CATSDFRVQETQYF.

The V and J genes are TRBV24-1 and TRBJ2-5; D not certain. Germline values: CDR1 KGHDR, CDR2 SFDVKD. Trimming pared 4 bases from V and 0 bases from J, leaving 17 bases between. The CDR3 has 17 amino acids. CDR3 in amino acids: CATSDPFAGLYQETQYF. The DNA for the CDR3 is TGTGCCACCAGTGACCCCTTCGCCGGGCTGTACCAAGAGACCCAGTACTTC.